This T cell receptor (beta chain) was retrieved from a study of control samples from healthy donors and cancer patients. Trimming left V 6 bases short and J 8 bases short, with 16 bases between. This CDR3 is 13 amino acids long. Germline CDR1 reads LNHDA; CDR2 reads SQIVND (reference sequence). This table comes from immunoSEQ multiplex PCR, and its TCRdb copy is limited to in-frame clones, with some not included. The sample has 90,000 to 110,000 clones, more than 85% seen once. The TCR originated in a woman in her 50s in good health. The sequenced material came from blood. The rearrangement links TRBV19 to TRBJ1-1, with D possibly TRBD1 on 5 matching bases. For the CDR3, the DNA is TGTGCCAGTAGCCCGGGACTCATCTCCGAAGCTTTCTTT. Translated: CASSPGLISEAFF.